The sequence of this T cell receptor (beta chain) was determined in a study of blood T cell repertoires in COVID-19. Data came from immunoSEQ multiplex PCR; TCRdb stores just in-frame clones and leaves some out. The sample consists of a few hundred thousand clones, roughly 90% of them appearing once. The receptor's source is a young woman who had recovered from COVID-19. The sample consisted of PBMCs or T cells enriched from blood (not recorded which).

The CDR3: CASQPPGGGGTDTQYF. The CDR3 nucleotides are TGTGCCAGCCAACCCCCCGGTGGGGGGGGCACAGATACGCAGTATTTT. V is TRBV28 and J is TRBJ2-3; 7 nucleotides match TRBD2. Trimming at V came to 8 bases and at J to 1 base, leaving 12 bases not matched to a gene. Germline CDR1 reads MDHEN; CDR2 reads SYDVKM. This CDR3 has 16 residues.